The entry below gives a single T cell receptor beta chain sequence along with its context. Between the trimmed V and J ends, which lost 3 bases and 0 bases, there was a span of 12 bases. Per the germline V gene, CDR1 is LNHDA and CDR2 is SQIVND (reference sequence). The CDR3 sequence is 16 residues long. 60 Vbeta and 13 Jbeta primers were used in PCR. Profiled with immunoSEQ multiplex PCR; TCRdb holds only in-frame clones, not every one. Among 200,000 to 250,000 clones listed, around 89% were seen once. This record belongs to a study of cytomegalovirus exposure and HLA in healthy donors. This TCR was sampled from a woman aged 18 to 35 in good health and CMV-seronegative. Material for sequencing was PBMCs. The chain recombines TRBV19 with TRBJ2-4; D is uncertain. The CDR3 DNA sequence: TGTGCCAGTAGTATTTTCCTAATCCTAGCCAAAAACATTCAGTACTTC. Translated, it gives CASSIFLILAKNIQYF. Variable domain in full (rest from reference TRBV19 and TRBJ2-4): DGGITQSPKYLFRKEGQNVTLSCEQNLNHDAMYWYRQDPGQGLRLIYYSQIVNDFQKGDIAEGYSVSREKKESFPLTVTSAQKNPTAFYLCASSIFLILAKNIQYFGAGTRLSVL.